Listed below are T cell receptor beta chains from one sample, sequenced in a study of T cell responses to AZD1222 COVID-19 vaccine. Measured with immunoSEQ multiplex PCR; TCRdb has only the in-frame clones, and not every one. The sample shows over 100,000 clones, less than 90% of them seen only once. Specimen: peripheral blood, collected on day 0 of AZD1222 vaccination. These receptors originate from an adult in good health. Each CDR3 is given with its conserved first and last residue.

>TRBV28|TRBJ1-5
CASRQGDQPQHF
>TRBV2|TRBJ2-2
CASSESRAAGELFF
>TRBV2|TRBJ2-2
CASSRDRGGTGELFF
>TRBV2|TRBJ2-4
CASSEELAKNIQYF
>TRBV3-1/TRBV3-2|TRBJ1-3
CASSPGQISGNTIYF
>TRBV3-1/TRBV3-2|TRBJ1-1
CASSQDGSTEAFF
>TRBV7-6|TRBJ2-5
CASSSLAGGKQETQYF
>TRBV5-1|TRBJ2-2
CASSLFRGESRTGELFF
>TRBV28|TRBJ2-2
CASSFNGGGSGELFF
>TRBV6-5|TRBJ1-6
CASSWGRGLDSPLHF
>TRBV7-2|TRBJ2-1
CASSLPGLGDEQFF
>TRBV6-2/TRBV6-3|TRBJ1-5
CASSYSGYSNQPQHF
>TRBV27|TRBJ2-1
CASSLLRGNANEQFF
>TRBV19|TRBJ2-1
CASSLGGRDNEQFF
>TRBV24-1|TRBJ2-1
CATSEAYRATYNEQFF
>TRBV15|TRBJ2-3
CATSRGLAVSTDTQYF
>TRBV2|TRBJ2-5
CASSLSRPQYF
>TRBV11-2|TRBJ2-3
CASSFDRQPGAQYF
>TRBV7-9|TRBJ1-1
CASSLEVRVEAFF
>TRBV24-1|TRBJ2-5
CATSDAGIWETQYF
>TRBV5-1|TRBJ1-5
CASSLDDRVSQPQHF
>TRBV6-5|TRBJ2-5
CASSTGSQETQYF
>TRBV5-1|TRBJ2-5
CASSSQETQYF
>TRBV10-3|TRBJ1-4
CAISTGSLEEKLFF
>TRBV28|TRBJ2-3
CASSRAGEITDTQYF
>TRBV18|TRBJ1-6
CASSSGGVVPPLHF
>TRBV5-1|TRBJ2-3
CASSSTLASTDTQYF
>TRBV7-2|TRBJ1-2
CASTPGQSIYGYTF
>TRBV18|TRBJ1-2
CASSNSGFPNYGYTF
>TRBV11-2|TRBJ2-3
CASSHSRGSGTDTQYF
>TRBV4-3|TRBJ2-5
CASSQDWTAGTQYF
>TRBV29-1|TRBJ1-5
CSVGGNSNQPQHF
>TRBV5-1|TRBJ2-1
CASSLWDRPHNEQFF
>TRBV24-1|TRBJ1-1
CATSDAGFSEAFF
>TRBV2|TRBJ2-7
CASSVGRGYEQYF
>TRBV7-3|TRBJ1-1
CASSPSGDTEAFF
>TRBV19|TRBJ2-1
CASSPFGTGVSYEQFF
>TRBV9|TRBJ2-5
CASSLQLLSETQYF
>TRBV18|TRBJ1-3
CASSPRQVSGNTIYF
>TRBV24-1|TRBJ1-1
CATQGNTEAFF
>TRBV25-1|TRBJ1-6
CASSEPGGLRWPLHF
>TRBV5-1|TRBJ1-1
CASSLVSGAGAEAFF
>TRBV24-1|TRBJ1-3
CATSDGTYGNTIYF
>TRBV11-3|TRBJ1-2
CASSPDSNYGYTF
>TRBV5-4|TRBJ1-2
CASSLRSPSNYGYTF